The clone carrying this T cell receptor (beta chain) has only a few counts. The antigen is undetermined. The data stem from a study of TIL therapy for anti-PD-1-resistant metastatic lung cancer. Time point given: pre-treatment sample, taken before nivolumab and TIL therapy. Sequencing used immunoSEQ v3. TCRdb keeps only in-frame clones here, not all; method: immunoSEQ multiplex PCR. The table includes roughly 20,000 clones, roughly 80% detected once. The study's findings and limits: Patients were highly selected, enriched for treatment-naive, never-smoker and oncogene-addicted cases.

This TCR was recovered from a person aged 25 to 79 with non-small cell lung cancer. This sample comprised blood, obtained at baseline.

The CDR3 DNA is TGTGCTAGTGGTTTCCTCCCCCGGGACGGACCGGTGGGAGCCCAGCATTTT. Encoded protein: CASGFLPRDGPVGAQHF. The J gene is TRBJ1-5, the V gene TRBV12-5; maybe TRBD1 (5 bases). V lost 3 bases to trimming and J lost 11 bases, with 26 bases between them. The CDR3 spans 17 residues. Germline-derived CDR1 and CDR2 are LGHNT and FRNRAP.